This TCR beta chain was sequenced for a study of blood T cell repertoires in COVID-19. Study summary: The United States, Italy and Spain supplied acute and convalescent COVID-19 samples. The cDNA or gDNA used as material had been derived from T cells, B-cell-depleted T cells, or PBMCs.

Clinical history as reported by participants underpinned cohort assignment. Sequenced by immunoSEQ multiplex PCR; TCRdb stores in-frame clones only, minus some. The table lists a few hundred thousand clones, approximately 80% of them singletons. Sequences were obtained from PBMCs or T cells enriched from blood (not recorded which). This TCR was sampled from a man aged 25-45 years with acute COVID-19.

CDR3 nucleotide sequence: TGCGCCAGCAGCCAAGTCTACAGGGGGCTTGGCACTGAAGCTTTCTTT. Translation gives CASSQVYRGLGTEAFF. The chain combines TRBV4-1 with TRBJ1-1; 9 bases match TRBD1. V was clipped by 1 base and J by 4 bases; unmatched bases: 7. From germline, CDR1 is MGHRA and CDR2 YSYEKL. The CDR3 sequence is 16 residues long.